This TCR beta chain was observed in a study of Graves' ophthalmopathy and Graves' hyperthyroidism. Study information: No treatment had been given when peripheral blood was collected at initial diagnosis.

The CDR3 is made up of 13 amino acids. CDR1 is DFQATT and CDR2 is SNEGSKA in the germline V gene (reference sequence). Trimming stripped 7 bases from V and 4 bases from J, with 16 bases between. Broader study findings: A majority of expanded thyroid clonotypes exceeding 0.001 frequency were likewise present in blood. A model built from 13 signatures distinguished ophthalmopathy from stable hyperthyroidism with 85% to 90% sensitivity and about 80% specificity.

Amplified material comprised TCR beta CDR3 regions derived from RNA transcripts. The authors performed first-round RT-PCR with HTBI primers and then a second-round multiplex PCR. MiXCR was run by TCRdb on the multiplex PCR reads, yielding one entry per CDR3 protein. Of approximately 460,000 distinct CDR3 sequences in the sample, approximately 15% are singletons; the top ten hold over 7.5%. At least ten counts were recorded for this clonotype. Its antigen is not known. Certain patients, namely those with other autoimmune diseases, uncontrolled infections, pregnancy or lactation, were excluded. The TCR sequence derives from a woman younger than 45 with Graves' ophthalmopathy. V and J are TRBV20-1 and TRBJ1-1; the D gene is possibly TRBD1 (6 bases). The sample taken for sequencing was blood. The CDR3 is CSVVTGIATEAFF. Written as DNA, the CDR3 is TGCAGTGTGGTAACAGGGATCGCCACTGAAGCTTTCTTT.